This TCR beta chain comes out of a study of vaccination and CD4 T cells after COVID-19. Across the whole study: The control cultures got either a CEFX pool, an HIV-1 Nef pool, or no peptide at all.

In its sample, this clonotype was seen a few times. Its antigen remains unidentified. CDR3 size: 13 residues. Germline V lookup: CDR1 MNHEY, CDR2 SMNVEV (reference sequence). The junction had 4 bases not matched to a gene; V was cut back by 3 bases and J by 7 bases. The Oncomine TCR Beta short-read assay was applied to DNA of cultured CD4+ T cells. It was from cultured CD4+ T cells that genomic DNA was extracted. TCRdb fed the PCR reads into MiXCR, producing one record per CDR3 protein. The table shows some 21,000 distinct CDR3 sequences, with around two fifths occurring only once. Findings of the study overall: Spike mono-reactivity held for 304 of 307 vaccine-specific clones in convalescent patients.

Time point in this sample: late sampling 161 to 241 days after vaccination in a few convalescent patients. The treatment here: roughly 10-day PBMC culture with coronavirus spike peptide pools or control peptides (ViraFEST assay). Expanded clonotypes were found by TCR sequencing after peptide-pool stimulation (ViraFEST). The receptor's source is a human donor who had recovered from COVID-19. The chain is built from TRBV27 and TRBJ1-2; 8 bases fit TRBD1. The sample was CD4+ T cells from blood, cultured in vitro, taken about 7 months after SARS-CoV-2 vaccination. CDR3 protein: CASSFRTGTGYTF. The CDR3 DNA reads TGTGCCAGCAGTTTCCGGACAGGGACTGGCTACACCTTC.